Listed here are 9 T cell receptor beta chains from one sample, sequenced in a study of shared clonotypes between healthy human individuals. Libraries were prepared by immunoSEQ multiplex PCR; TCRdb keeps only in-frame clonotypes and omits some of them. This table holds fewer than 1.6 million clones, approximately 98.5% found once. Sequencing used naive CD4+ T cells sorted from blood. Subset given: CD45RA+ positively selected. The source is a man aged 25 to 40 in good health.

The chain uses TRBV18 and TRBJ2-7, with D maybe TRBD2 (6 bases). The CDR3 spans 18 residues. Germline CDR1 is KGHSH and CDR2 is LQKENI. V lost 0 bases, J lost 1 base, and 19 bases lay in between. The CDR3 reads CASSPPPGLALLSYEQYF. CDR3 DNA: TGTGCCAGCTCACCACCTCCGGGACTGGCCTTATTATCCTACGAGCAGTACTTC.

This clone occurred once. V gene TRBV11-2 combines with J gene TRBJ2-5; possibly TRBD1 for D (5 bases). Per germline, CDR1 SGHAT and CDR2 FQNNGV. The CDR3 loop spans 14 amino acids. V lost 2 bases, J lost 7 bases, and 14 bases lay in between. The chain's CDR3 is CASSLSPGSGTQYF. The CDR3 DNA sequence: TGTGCCAGCAGCTTATCCCCAGGGTCGGGGACCCAGTACTTC.

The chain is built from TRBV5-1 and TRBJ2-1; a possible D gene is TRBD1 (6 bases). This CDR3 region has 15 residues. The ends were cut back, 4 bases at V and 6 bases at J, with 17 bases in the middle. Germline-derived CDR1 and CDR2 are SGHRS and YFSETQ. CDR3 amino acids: CASSLTLGAGNEQFF. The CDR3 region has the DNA TGCGCCAGCAGCCTAACCCTGGGGGCGGGCAATGAGCAGTTCTTC.

CDR3: CASSSTARGAGELFF. The DNA of the CDR3 is TGTGCCAGTAGTTCCACGGCTCGGGGGGCCGGGGAGCTGTTTTTT. The chain recombines TRBV19 with TRBJ2-2; 7 bases are shared with TRBD2. CDR3 length: 15 amino acids. Losses at the gene ends were 5 bases for V and 6 bases for J; bases not matched to a gene: 9. Per the germline V gene, CDR1 is LNHDA and CDR2 is SQIVND (reference sequence). The variable domain in full, with the rest retrieved from reference TRBV19 and TRBJ2-2, is DGGITQSPKYLFRKEGQNVTLSCEQNLNHDAMYWYRQDPGQGLRLIYYSQIVNDFQKGDIAEGYSVSREKKESFPLTVTSAQKNPTAFYLCASSSTARGAGELFFGEGSRLTVL.

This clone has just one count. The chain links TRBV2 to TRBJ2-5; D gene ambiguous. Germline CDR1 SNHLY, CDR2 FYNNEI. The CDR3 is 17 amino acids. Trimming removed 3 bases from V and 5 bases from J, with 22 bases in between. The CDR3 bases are TGTGCCAGCAGTGATCGGGTTTTCATTGTCTCACAGGAGACCCAGTACTTC. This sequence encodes CASSDRVFIVSQETQYF.

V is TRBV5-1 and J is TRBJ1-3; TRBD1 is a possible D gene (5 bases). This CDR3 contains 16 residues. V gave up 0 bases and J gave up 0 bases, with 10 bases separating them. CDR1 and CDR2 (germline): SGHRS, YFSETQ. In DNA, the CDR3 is TGCGCCAGCAGCTTGGCAGAGGGGAGCTCTGGAAACACCATATATTTT. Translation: CASSLAEGSSGNTIYF.

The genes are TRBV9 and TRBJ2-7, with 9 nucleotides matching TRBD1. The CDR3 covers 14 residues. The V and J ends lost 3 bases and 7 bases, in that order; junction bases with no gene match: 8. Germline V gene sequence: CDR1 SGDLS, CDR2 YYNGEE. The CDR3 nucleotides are TGTGCCAGCAGCGGGGGACAGGGACCAGGGGAGCAGTACTTC. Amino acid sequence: CASSGGQGPGEQYF.

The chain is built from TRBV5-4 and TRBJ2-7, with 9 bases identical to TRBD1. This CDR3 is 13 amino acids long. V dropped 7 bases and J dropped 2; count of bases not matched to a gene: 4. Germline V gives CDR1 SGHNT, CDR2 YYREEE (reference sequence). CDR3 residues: CASGTGFPYEQYF. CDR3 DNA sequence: TGTGCCAGCGGGACAGGGTTCCCCTACGAGCAGTACTTC.

CDR3 nucleotides: TGTGCCACACGAGGGGGGGGCTCCTACAATGAGCAGTTCTTC. Protein: CATRGGGSYNEQFF. The chain uses TRBV19 and TRBJ2-1, with D possibly being TRBD2 (7 bases). The CDR3 contains 14 residues. The ends were cut back, 10 bases at V and 0 bases at J, with 13 bases in the middle. Germline V gives CDR1 LNHDA, CDR2 SQIVND (reference sequence).